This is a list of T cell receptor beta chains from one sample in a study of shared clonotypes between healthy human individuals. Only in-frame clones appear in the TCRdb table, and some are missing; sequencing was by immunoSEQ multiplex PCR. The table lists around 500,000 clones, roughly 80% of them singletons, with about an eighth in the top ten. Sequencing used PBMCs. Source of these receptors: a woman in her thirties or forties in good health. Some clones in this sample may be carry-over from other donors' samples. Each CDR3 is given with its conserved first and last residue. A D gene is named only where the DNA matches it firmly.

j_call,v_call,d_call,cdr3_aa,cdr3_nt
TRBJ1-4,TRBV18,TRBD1,CASSPRGQGNEKLFF,TGTGCCAGCTCACCAAGGGGACAGGGGAATGAAAAACTGTTTTTT
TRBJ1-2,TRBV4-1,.,CASSHAQGSDYGYTF,TGCGCCAGCAGCCACGCACAGGGCAGTGACTATGGCTACACCTTC
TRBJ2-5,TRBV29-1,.,CSVEGSGEETQYF,TGCAGCGTTGAAGGGAGCGGCGAAGAGACCCAGTACTTC
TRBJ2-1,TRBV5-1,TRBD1,CASATGVYNEQFF,TGCGCCAGCGCAACAGGGGTCTACAATGAGCAGTTCTTC
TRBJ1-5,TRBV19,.,CASSEVGDSNQPQHF,TGTGCCAGTTCCGAGGTGGGAGATAGCAATCAGCCCCAGCATTTT
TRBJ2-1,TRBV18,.,CASSPPGAGNSEQFF,TGTGCCAGCTCACCACCGGGAGCAGGTAATAGTGAGCAGTTCTTC
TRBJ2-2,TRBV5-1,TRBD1,CASSSSGTGDDTGELFF,TGCGCCAGCAGCTCCTCCGGGACAGGGGACGACACCGGGGAGCTGTTTTTT
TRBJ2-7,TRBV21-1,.,CASSKLPDYEQCF,TGTGCCAGCAGCAAGTTACCTGACTACGAGCAGTGCTTC
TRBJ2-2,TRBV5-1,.,CASSPGLNTGELFF,TGCGCCAGCAGCCCAGGACTGAACACCGGGGAGCTGTTTTTT
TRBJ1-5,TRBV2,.,CASLQGGNQPQHF,TGTGCCAGCCTTCAGGGAGGGAATCAGCCCCAGCATTTT
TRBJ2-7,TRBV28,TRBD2,CASSPGLAGPYEQYF,TGTGCCAGCAGTCCGGGACTAGCGGGGCCCTACGAGCAGTACTTC
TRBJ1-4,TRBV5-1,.,CASSLSRGRPTNEKLFF,TGCGCCAGCAGCTTGTCAAGGGGGAGGCCAACTAATGAAAAACTGTTTTTT
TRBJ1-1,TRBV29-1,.,CSVGWRGRGTEAFF,TGCAGCGTTGGGTGGAGGGGAAGGGGGACTGAAGCTTTCTTT